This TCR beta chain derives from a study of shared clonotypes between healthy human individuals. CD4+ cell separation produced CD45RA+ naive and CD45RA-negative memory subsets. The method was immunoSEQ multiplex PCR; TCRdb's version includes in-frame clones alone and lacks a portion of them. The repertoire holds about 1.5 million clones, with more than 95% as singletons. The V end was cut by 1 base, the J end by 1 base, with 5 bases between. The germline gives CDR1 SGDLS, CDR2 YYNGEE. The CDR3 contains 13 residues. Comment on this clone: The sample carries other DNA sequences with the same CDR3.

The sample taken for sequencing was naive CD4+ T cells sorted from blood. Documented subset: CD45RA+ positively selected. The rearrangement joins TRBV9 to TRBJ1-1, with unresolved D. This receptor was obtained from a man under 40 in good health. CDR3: CASSVSQNTEAFF. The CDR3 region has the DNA TGTGCCAGCAGCGTATCTCAGAACACTGAAGCTTTCTTT.